The 30 T cell receptor beta chains presented below share a single source sample, sequenced in a study of CD8+CD57+ T cells in acquired aplastic anemia. CDR3 and TCR beta VDJ profiling relied on a genomic DNA template. MiXCR, run by TCRdb on the reads, gives a single entry per CDR3 protein. The sample carries about 210,000 distinct CDR3 sequences, approximately 57% recorded once. The sample was sorted CD4+, CD8+, or CD8+CD57+ T cells (not recorded which) from PBMCs. The source is a human donor in good health.

This chain connects TRBV5-6 to TRBJ2-5, with D perhaps matching TRBD1 (6 bases). CDR3 length: 13 amino acids. V was shortened by 9 bases and J by 5 bases, with 17 bases between the two germline ends. In germline, CDR1 is SGHDT, CDR2 YYEEEE. The CDR3 nucleotides are TGTGCCACCAAGGGGGTAGCGTCGGAGACCCAGTACTTC. As protein: CATKGVASETQYF.

V is TRBV2 and J is TRBJ1-3, with 8 bases identical to TRBD1. Germline CDR1 reads SNHLY; CDR2 reads FYNNEI. The trim removed 4 bases at V and 4 bases at J, leaving 6 bases unmatched. There are 15 residues in the CDR3. The CDR3 sequence: CASSASTGVGNTIYF. The DNA for the CDR3 is TGTGCCAGCAGTGCCTCGACAGGGGTCGGAAACACCATATATTTT. The full variable domain, in which reference TRBV2 and TRBJ1-3 provide the parts outside the CDR3, is EPEVTQTPSHQVTQMGQEVILRCVPISNHLYFYWYRQILGQKVEFLVSFYNNEISEKSEIFDDQFSVERPDGSNFTLKIRSTKLEDSAMYFCASSASTGVGNTIYFGEGSWLTVV.

Comment on this clonotype: Just one base apart from a much larger clone, this may be a read error. This CDR3 fails to terminate in the conserved phenylalanine or tryptophan, so it likely reflects a read error. The rearrangement uses TRBV12-3 or TRBV12-4 and TRBJ2-7; 7 bases are shared with TRBD1. Trimming cost V 3 bases and J 6 bases; bases outside gene matches: 8. The CDR3 consists of 14 residues. CDR3 protein: CASSFKGAGSEQYC. The DNA for the CDR3 is TGTGCCAGCAGTTTCAAGGGGGCTGGCAGCGAGCAGTACTGC.

The chain joins TRBV5-6 to TRBJ2-7, with D maybe TRBD1 (5 bases). The CDR3 runs to 13 residues. The germline gives CDR1 SGHDT, CDR2 YYEEEE. The germline V and J ends were trimmed by 2 bases and 2 bases, with 8 bases remaining between them. The CDR3 here is CASSFVRAYEQYF. CDR3 nucleotides: TGTGCCAGCAGCTTCGTCAGGGCCTACGAGCAGTACTTC.

In this sample, this clonotype turned up many times. This chain joins TRBV13 and TRBJ2-2; 9 bases agree with TRBD1. With 5 bases clipped from V and 4 bases from J, the junction kept 5 bases outside the gene matches. CDR1 and CDR2 (germline): PRHDT, FYEKMQ (reference sequence). This CDR3 has 15 amino acids. CDR3 amino acids: CASSPTGGGTGELFF. CDR3 DNA sequence: TGTGCCAGCAGCCCGACAGGGGGAGGCACCGGGGAGCTGTTTTTT.

Concerning this clonotype itself: Mismatch with germline at one junction end may stem from a read error. CDR3 region: CASSEDRLTGELFF. Written as DNA, the CDR3 is TGTGCCAGCAGCGAGGACCGACTCACCGGGGAGCTGTTTTTT. V gene TRBV10-1 combines with J gene TRBJ2-2; D is unclear. Germline V gene sequence: CDR1 WNHNN, CDR2 SYGVQD (reference sequence). This CDR3 contains 14 residues.

This rearrangement joins TRBV19 to TRBJ2-6; no reliable D call. The length of the CDR3 is 13 residues. Trimming cost V 6 bases and J 2 bases, with 5 bases left between them. Germline CDR1 is LNHDA and CDR2 is SQIVND (reference sequence). CDR3 sequence reads: CASRRTGANVLTF. CDR3 DNA sequence: TGTGCCAGTAGGCGAACTGGGGCCAACGTCCTGACTTTC.

This clonotype has more than one count but fewer than ten. The gene calls are TRBV10-3 and TRBJ2-7, with 8 nucleotides matching TRBD2. The CDR3 has 16 residues. V lost 0 bases to trimming and J lost 1 base; unmatched junction nucleotides: 5. Germline assignment: CDR1 ENHRY and CDR2 SYGVKD. Here the CDR3 DNA reads TGTGCCATCAGTGAGTCATCGGGGACTAGATCCTACGAGCAGTACTTC. Translated: CAISESSGTRSYEQYF.

The chain uses TRBV7-2 and TRBJ1-2; D may be TRBD1 (5 bases). Germline V gene sequence: CDR1 SGHTA, CDR2 FQGNSA. V lost 0 bases and J lost 2, with 7 bases in between. The CDR3 extends over 14 amino acids. The CDR3 sequence: CASSLAGENYGYTF. DNA of the CDR3: TGTGCCAGCAGCTTAGCGGGGGAAAACTATGGCTACACCTTC.

The table lists this clonotype with many counts. The chain joins TRBV4-1 to TRBJ2-1; D call uncertain. V gave up 0 bases and J gave up 4 bases, with 10 bases separating them. This CDR3 region has 15 residues. Germline CDR1 reads MGHRA; CDR2 reads YSYEKL. The CDR3 loop reads CASSQDPAGYNEQFF. For the CDR3, the DNA is TGCGCCAGCAGCCAAGATCCGGCCGGTTACAATGAGCAGTTCTTC.

This clonotype was counted ten times or more. The chain carries TRBV14 and TRBJ2-2; 9 bases line up with TRBD1. The V and J ends lost 4 bases and 7 bases, in that order; junction bases with no gene match: 7. The CDR3 is 15 amino acids. The germline gives CDR1 SGHDN, CDR2 FVKESK. CDR3: CASSPWTGVIGELFF. CDR3 nucleotides: TGTGCCAGCAGCCCCTGGACAGGGGTGATCGGGGAGCTGTTTTTT. Looking up the rest from reference TRBV14 and TRBJ2-2 gives the full variable domain: EAGVTQFPSHSVIEKGQTVTLRCDPISGHDNLYWYRRVMGKEIKFLLHFVKESKQDESGMPNNRFLAERTGGTYSTLKVQPAELEDSGVYFCASSPWTGVIGELFFGEGSRLTVL.

The V gene is TRBV9, the J gene TRBJ1-3; 7 bases match TRBD1. J gave up 5 bases and V 3 bases, and 8 bases lay outside the gene matches. There are 15 residues in the CDR3. Germline-derived CDR1 and CDR2 are SGDLS and YYNGEE. As DNA, the CDR3 is TGTGCCAGCAGCGCTGGCGGACAGGTCCGAAACACCATATATTTT. Its translation: CASSAGGQVRNTIYF.

V is TRBV5-1 and J is TRBJ2-1, with TRBD2 matching over 14 bases. Trimming at V came to 4 bases and at J to 9 bases, leaving 9 bases not matched to a gene. Germline values: CDR1 SGHRS, CDR2 YFSETQ. This CDR3 spans 16 amino acids. The CDR3 DNA is TGCGCCAGCAGCCAGGGAGGACTAGCGGGGGGCCGTGAGCAGTTCTTC. Translating gives CASSQGGLAGGREQFF.

This clonotype was seen ten or more times. This chain uses TRBV7-3 with TRBJ1-2, with D perhaps matching TRBD1 (5 bases). The CDR3 extends over 15 amino acids. Germline V CDR1 and CDR2: SGHTA, FQGTGA. V was pared by 6 bases and J by 0 bases, with 14 bases between. CDR3 loop: CASSTGQTSNYGYTF. The CDR3 region has the DNA TGTGCCAGCAGTACGGGGCAAACCTCTAACTATGGCTACACCTTC.

Remarks on this clonotype: The junction and the germline gene differ at one end; a read error may be behind it. The CDR3 reads CASSYSRDGTSF. The DNA for the CDR3 is TGTGCCAGCAGTTACTCGAGAGACGGGACTTCATTC. V is TRBV9 and J is TRBJ2-5, with D possibly matching TRBD2 (6 bases). The CDR3 is 12 residues long. CDR1 is SGDLS, CDR2 YYNGEE, per germline. Complete variable domain (other parts from reference TRBV9 and TRBJ2-5): DSGVTQTPKHLITATGQRVTLRCSPRSGDLSVYWYQQSLDQGLQFLIQYYNGEERAKGNILERFSAQQFPDLHSELNLSSLELGDSALYFCASSYSRDGTSFGPGTRLLVL.

In its sample, this clonotype was seen once. This chain joins TRBV20-1 and TRBJ1-2; D gene ambiguous. The CDR3 is made up of 11 amino acids. V dropped 3 bases and J dropped 1 base, with 3 bases sitting between them. The germline CDR1 and CDR2 sequences are DFQATT and SNEGSKA (reference sequence). The CDR3 spells CSASVNYGYTF. The DNA of the CDR3 is TGCAGTGCTAGTGTTAACTATGGCTACACCTTC.

V and J are TRBV5-6 and TRBJ1-6, with D unresolved. This CDR3 comprises 13 residues. The V end was cut by 5 bases, the J end by 8 bases, with 11 bases between. Germline V gene sequence: CDR1 SGHDT, CDR2 YYEEEE. This chain's CDR3 is CASSPTGYSPLHF. CDR3 bases: TGTGCCAGCAGTCCAACGGGGTATTCACCCCTCCACTTT.

This clonotype has ten or more counts. This chain links TRBV4-1 with TRBJ1-2; 10 bases map to TRBD1. With 1 base clipped from V and 8 bases from J, the junction kept 10 bases outside the gene matches. CDR3 length: 16 amino acids. From germline, CDR1 is MGHRA and CDR2 YSYEKL. The CDR3 DNA is TGCGCCAGCAGCCAAGTCGGGGACAGGGGAACCACGGGCTACACCTTC. Translating gives CASSQVGDRGTTGYTF.

This clonotype was counted a few times. The V and J genes are TRBV20-1 and TRBJ2-5; TRBD2 matches 8 bases. V was pared by 6 bases and J by 5 bases, with 11 bases of the junction left unmatched. The V gene's germline CDR1 is DFQATT and CDR2 SNEGSKA (reference sequence). The length of the CDR3 is 14 residues. CDR3 DNA sequence: TGCAGTGCCTTACAACGGGGGGGTCTGGAGACCCAGTACTTC. Encoded protein: CSALQRGGLETQYF.

This sequence joins TRBV27 and TRBJ1-1; D not resolved. The CDR3 contains 14 residues. Trimming shortened V by 5 bases and J by 5 bases, and 15 bases separated the two germline ends. From germline, CDR1 is MNHEY and CDR2 SMNVEV (reference sequence). The CDR3 here is CASSIFHKKTEAFF. The CDR3 DNA sequence: TGTGCCAGCAGTATTTTTCACAAGAAGACTGAAGCTTTCTTT.

This chain joins TRBV10-3 and TRBJ1-1; D is unclear. V lost 2 bases to trimming and J lost 1 base, with 8 bases between them. The CDR3 sequence is 14 residues long. Germline V CDR1 and CDR2: ENHRY, SYGVKD. In DNA, the CDR3 is TGTGCCATCAGTGAGCGGGGAGGGAACACTGAAGCTTTCTTT. Protein: CAISERGGNTEAFF.

The rearrangement links TRBV20-1 to TRBJ2-7; D unclear. With 1 base removed from V and 2 bases from J, the gap between germline ends came to 9 bases. Germline CDR1 and CDR2: DFQATT and SNEGSKA (reference sequence). The CDR3 has 13 amino acids. The CDR3 region has the DNA TGCAGTGCTAGAGGGGGAACCCCCTACGAGCAGTACTTC. Protein sequence: CSARGGTPYEQYF.

The chain couples TRBV12-5 to TRBJ1-6; perhaps TRBD1 as D (5 bases). The CDR3 consists of 15 residues. From germline, CDR1 is LGHNT and CDR2 FRNRAP. Trimming removed 1 base at V and 5 bases at J, with 9 bases between. The CDR3 sequence: CASGLGGLNNSPLHF. In nucleotides, the CDR3 is TGTGCTAGTGGTTTGGGGGGACTGAATAATTCACCCCTCCACTTT. The whole variable domain, filled in from reference TRBV12-5 and TRBJ1-6, reads DARVTQTPRHKVTEMGQEVTMRCQPILGHNTVFWYRQTMMQGLELLAYFRNRAPLDDSGMPKDRFSAEMPDATLATLKIQPSEPRDSAVYFCASGLGGLNNSPLHFGNGTRLTVT.

The chain has TRBV20-1 and TRBJ1-5; maybe TRBD1 (6 bases). The CDR3 loop spans 14 amino acids. V gave up 5 bases and J gave up 3 bases, with 14 bases separating them. Germline V gene sequence: CDR1 DFQATT, CDR2 SNEGSKA (reference sequence). The chain's CDR3 is CSALAGADNQPQHF. The DNA of the CDR3 is TGCAGTGCTTTAGCAGGGGCGGACAATCAGCCCCAGCATTTT.

The gene calls are TRBV20-1 and TRBJ2-1; a weak D match, TRBD2 (7 bases). Germline V gene sequence: CDR1 DFQATT, CDR2 SNEGSKA (reference sequence). Trimming left V 0 bases short and J 12 bases short, with 15 bases between. The CDR3 is 13 amino acids. The CDR3 DNA reads as TGCAGTGCTAGAGAGGGAGGGGGGAGGATGCAGTTCTTC. Its translation: CSAREGGGRMQFF.

This chain uses TRBV7-2 with TRBJ2-7, with D tentatively TRBD1 or TRBD2 (5 bases each). The CDR3 is 14 residues long. The germline CDR1 and CDR2 sequences are SGHTA and FQGNSA. Trimming left V 2 bases short and J 3 bases short, with 11 bases between. CDR3 DNA: TGTGCCAGCAGCTTACCCGGGACCCACTACGAGCAGTACTTC. As protein: CASSLPGTHYEQYF.

This clonotype was seen a handful of times. CDR3 DNA: TGTGCCAGCAGGGGATTACAAGACACTGAAGCTTTCTTT. Its protein is CASRGLQDTEAFF. This rearrangement joins TRBV2 to TRBJ1-1; D gene ambiguous. The V end lost 6 bases, the J end lost 3 bases, and 11 bases lay between the germline ends. CDR1 is SNHLY and CDR2 is FYNNEI in the germline V gene. This CDR3 comprises 13 residues.

V gene TRBV29-1 combines with J gene TRBJ1-1; the D gene is possibly TRBD1 (5 bases). The CDR3 loop spans 14 amino acids. V was trimmed by 0 bases and J by 7 bases, leaving 15 bases between them. Germline loops: CDR1 SQVTM, CDR2 ANQGSEA. As DNA, the CDR3 is TGCAGCGTTGAAGATCAACGGGGGACGAATGAAGCTTTCTTT. Residues: CSVEDQRGTNEAFF.

The V gene is TRBV10-3, the J gene TRBJ1-5; D perhaps matches TRBD1 (6 bases). Germline loops: CDR1 ENHRY, CDR2 SYGVKD. The CDR3 extends over 16 amino acids. V was clipped by 3 bases and J by 6 bases, with 18 bases between them. The DNA for the CDR3 is TGTGCCATCAGTGACCCCGTCACAGGGCCCGGTCAGCCCCAGCATTTT. Amino acid sequence: CAISDPVTGPGQPQHF.

The chain employs TRBV2 and TRBJ2-5; 10 positions match TRBD2. The CDR3 totals 13 residues. Looked up from germline, CDR1 is SNHLY and CDR2 is FYNNEI. J lost 7 bases, V lost 10 bases, and 9 bases had no gene match. CDR3 DNA sequence: TGTGCCAATAGCGGGGGGCCACTAGGGACCCAGTACTTC. Its protein is CANSGGPLGTQYF.